The 21 T cell receptor beta chains reported below all come from one sample, sequenced in a study of control samples from healthy donors and cancer patients. Only in-frame clones appear in the TCRdb table, and some are missing; sequencing was by immunoSEQ multiplex PCR. The top ten hold 1.9% of the sample, which has some 80,000 clones, 80% to 90% seen once. Input material: PBMCs. These receptors were collected from a woman in her sixties or seventies with head and neck cancer.

CDR3: CASSQDLAEKHNEQFF. CDR3 coding DNA: TGTGCCAGCAGCCAAGACTTAGCGGAAAAACACAATGAGCAGTTCTTC. The V call is TRBV4-2, the J call TRBJ2-1; possibly TRBD2 for D (6 bases). V was shortened by 0 bases and J by 5 bases, with 14 bases between the two germline ends. Per the germline V gene, CDR1 is LGHNA and CDR2 is YNFKEQ. The CDR3 has 16 amino acids.

As DNA, the CDR3 is TGTGCCTGGAGCGTCTTGAACACTGAAGCTTTCTTT. The encoded protein is CAWSVLNTEAFF. J is TRBJ1-1 and V is TRBV30, with no clear D. This CDR3 is 12 amino acids long. Germline assignment: CDR1 GTSNPN and CDR2 SVGIG (reference sequence). The ends were cut back, 3 bases at V and 0 bases at J, with 5 bases in the middle.

The chain is built from TRBV15 and TRBJ1-5; D is perhaps TRBD1 (6 bases). The CDR3 covers 19 residues. Germline lookup yields CDR1 LNHNV and CDR2 YYDKDF (reference sequence). V lost 2 bases, J lost 7 bases, and 27 bases lay in between. The CDR3 spells CATSRSDQEFRGSGQPQHF. CDR3 coding DNA: TGTGCCACCAGCAGAAGCGACCAGGAATTCAGGGGATCAGGACAGCCCCAGCATTTT.

The V and J genes are TRBV24-1 and TRBJ2-1; D gene uncertain. This CDR3 region has 12 residues. The V end lost 5 bases, the J end lost 4 bases, and 5 bases lay between the germline ends. Germline CDR1 KGHDR, CDR2 SFDVKD. The CDR3 sequence: CATSVDYNEQFF. The CDR3 bases are TGTGCCACCAGTGTCGATTACAATGAGCAGTTCTTC.

Only one count was recorded for this clone. This chain joins TRBV29-1 and TRBJ2-7, with D perhaps matching TRBD1 (5 bases). Trimming left V 5 bases short and J 3 bases short, with 17 bases between. The germline V gene has CDR1 SQVTM and CDR2 ANQGSEA. This CDR3 has 14 amino acids. In nucleotides, the CDR3 is TGCAGCGTTCACGTCCAGGGTAATATCTACGAGCAGTACTTC. Its translation is CSVHVQGNIYEQYF.

J is TRBJ1-5 and V is TRBV6-1; 10 nucleotides align to TRBD1. Germline V gene data show CDR1 as MNHNS and CDR2 as SASEGT. There are 16 residues in the CDR3. J lost 1 base, V lost 4 bases, and 4 bases had no gene match. Written as DNA, the CDR3 is TGTGCCAGCAGTGTCGGGACAGGGGCCAGCAATCAGCCCCAGCATTTT. This sequence encodes CASSVGTGASNQPQHF.

This chain links TRBV4-2 with TRBJ2-7; D is unclear. V dropped 1 base and J dropped 0 bases, with 10 bases sitting between them. CDR1 is LGHNA and CDR2 is YNFKEQ in the germline V gene. The CDR3 runs 15 residues. CDR3 region: CASSQVLSASYEQYF. The DNA for the CDR3 is TGTGCCAGCAGCCAAGTACTTTCGGCCTCCTACGAGCAGTACTTC.

J is TRBJ2-1 and V is TRBV30; D remains unclear. This CDR3 comprises 11 residues. Germline V CDR1 and CDR2: GTSNPN, SVGIG (reference sequence). Trimming shortened V by 2 bases and J by 7 bases, and 6 bases separated the two germline ends. CDR3 DNA: TGTGCCTGGAGTAATTCGAATGAGCAGTTCTTC. Its translation is CAWSNSNEQFF.

This chain joins TRBV7-2 and TRBJ2-1, with D unresolved. V lost 6 bases and J lost 1, with 4 bases in between. CDR1 SGHTA and CDR2 FQGNSA come from the germline V gene. The CDR3 is made up of 12 amino acids. CDR3 loop: CASRYSYNEQFF. The CDR3 DNA follows: TGTGCCAGCAGGTATTCCTACAATGAGCAGTTCTTC.

The CDR3: CSVDSLGQVRGYGYTF. The CDR3 bases are TGCAGCGTTGACTCTCTCGGACAGGTACGGGGCTATGGCTACACCTTC. V is TRBV29-1 and J is TRBJ1-2; 7 nucleotides align to TRBD1. The CDR3 totals 16 residues. CDR1 SQVTM and CDR2 ANQGSEA come from the germline V gene. J gave up 4 bases and V 3 bases, and 14 bases lay outside the gene matches.

Written as DNA, the CDR3 is TGTGCCAGCAGGGAGGAAGGCTACGAGCAGTACTTC. Protein: CASREEGYEQYF. The gene calls are TRBV12-3 or TRBV12-4 and TRBJ2-7; TRBD2 is a possible D gene (5 bases). Trimming took off 6 bases at V and 3 bases at J, with 9 bases between the two ends. This CDR3 has 12 residues.

The rearrangement uses TRBV6-1 and TRBJ2-7; TRBD1 aligns across 8 bases. J gave up 5 bases and V 3 bases, and 6 bases lay outside the gene matches. This CDR3 comprises 14 residues. CDR1 and CDR2 from the germline V gene are MNHNS and SASEGT. CDR3: CASSERTGRNEQYF. Written as DNA, the CDR3 is TGTGCCAGCAGTGAGCGGACAGGGCGGAACGAGCAGTACTTC.

The chain joins TRBV7-2 to TRBJ1-1; D gene ambiguous. V lost 2 bases, J lost 0 bases, and 7 bases lay in between. Per germline, CDR1 SGHTA and CDR2 FQGNSA. This CDR3 spans 14 amino acids. The chain's CDR3 is CASSLRKMNTEAFF. The CDR3 coding sequence is TGTGCCAGCAGCTTAAGAAAGATGAACACTGAAGCTTTCTTT.

J is TRBJ2-5 and V is TRBV6-5; D not certain. The CDR3 totals 12 residues. V lost 2 bases and J 1 base, leaving 2 bases between the germline ends. CDR1 is MNHEY and CDR2 is SVGAGI in the germline V gene. The CDR3 sequence: CASSYAQETQYF. The CDR3 DNA reads TGTGCCAGCAGTTACGCCCAAGAGACCCAGTACTTC.

The gene calls are TRBV18 and TRBJ2-1, with D tentatively TRBD2 (5 bases). The V end was cut by 0 bases, the J end by 8 bases, with 11 bases between. The CDR3 is 14 amino acids. Germline CDR1 KGHSH, CDR2 LQKENI. Here the CDR3 reads CASSPPARTHEQFF. CDR3 nucleotides: TGTGCCAGCTCACCACCGGCTCGGACTCATGAGCAGTTCTTC.

The chain couples TRBV9 to TRBJ2-7; D might be TRBD1 (7 bases). V lost 2 bases and J 3 bases, leaving 27 bases between the germline ends. Germline CDR1 is SGDLS and CDR2 is YYNGEE. The CDR3 loop spans 19 amino acids. In DNA, the CDR3 is TGTGCCAGCAGCGTTCTTGAGGTCAGGAAGACAGGGAGGAACTACGAGCAGTACTTC. Translated, it gives CASSVLEVRKTGRNYEQYF. Looking up the rest from reference TRBV9 and TRBJ2-7 gives the full variable domain: DSGVTQTPKHLITATGQRVTLRCSPRSGDLSVYWYQQSLDQGLQFLIQYYNGEERAKGNILERFSAQQFPDLHSELNLSSLELGDSALYFCASSVLEVRKTGRNYEQYFGPGTRLTVT.

The J gene is TRBJ2-7, the V gene TRBV5-6, with D unresolved. The germline V gene encodes CDR1 SGHDT and CDR2 YYEEEE. The CDR3 length is 14 residues. The ends were cut back, 0 bases at V and 2 bases at J, with 9 bases in the middle. The CDR3 protein is CASSLESQAYEQYF. The CDR3 DNA is TGTGCCAGCAGCTTGGAGTCTCAAGCCTACGAGCAGTACTTC.

The chain uses TRBV18 and TRBJ2-1, with 13 nucleotides matching TRBD2. CDR3 length: 17 amino acids. Germline V gives CDR1 KGHSH, CDR2 LQKENI. J was trimmed by 7 bases and V by 3 bases; bases with no gene match: 9. CDR3 coding DNA: TGTGCCAGCTCACCCACCGGGACTAGCGGGAATAAAAATGAGCAGTTCTTC. Its translation: CASSPTGTSGNKNEQFF.

This sequence joins TRBV30 and TRBJ2-1; no clear D. V was clipped by 5 bases and J by 1 base, with 9 bases between them. This CDR3 has 13 amino acids. From germline, CDR1 is GTSNPN and CDR2 SVGIG (reference sequence). This CDR3 is CAWGPTSYNEQFF. The CDR3 coding sequence is TGTGCCTGGGGGCCCACGTCCTACAATGAGCAGTTCTTC.

The V and J genes are TRBV18 and TRBJ2-7, with 11 bases that match TRBD2. The trim removed 6 bases at V and 2 bases at J, leaving 3 bases unmatched. The V gene's germline CDR1 is KGHSH and CDR2 LQKENI. CDR3 length: 14 residues. In DNA form, the CDR3 reads TGTGCCAGCTCCGGGACTAGCGGAACCTACGAGCAGTACTTC. Protein sequence: CASSGTSGTYEQYF.

About this clone itself: The same CDR3 is also encoded by other DNA sequences in this sample. The V call is TRBV27, the J call TRBJ1-2; 9 nucleotides agree with TRBD1. Looked up from germline, CDR1 is MNHEY and CDR2 is SMNVEV (reference sequence). The CDR3 length is 13 residues. V shed 7 bases, J shed 8 bases, and the junction held 8 bases outside the gene matches. The CDR3 region is CASKTGGWGGYTF. The CDR3 nucleotides read TGTGCCAGCAAAACAGGGGGCTGGGGGGGCTACACCTTC.